This T cell receptor beta chain was sequenced in a study of blood T cell repertoires in COVID-19. The CDR3 is 15 amino acids. CDR1 is SGHRS and CDR2 is YFSETQ in the germline V gene. Germline trimming cut 0 bases from V and 6 bases from J; bases unmatched to any gene: 4. Only in-frame clones appear in the TCRdb table, and some are missing; sequencing was by immunoSEQ multiplex PCR. The data show 170,000 or so clones, with approximately 87% seen just once and less than 8.5% held by the top ten. Sequencing used PBMCs or T cells enriched from blood (not recorded which). The sequence was collected from a woman aged 50 to 60 who had recovered from COVID-19. The V gene is TRBV5-1, the J gene TRBJ2-1; 9 nucleotides agree with TRBD2. The CDR3, as DNA: TGCGCCAGCAGCTTGGTAGGACTAGCGTTCAATGAGCAGTTCTTC. This codes for CASSLVGLAFNEQFF.